The 2 T cell receptor beta chains reported below all come from one sample, sequenced in a study of CD8+CD57+ T cells in acquired aplastic anemia. It was genomic DNA that served as the template for profiling TCR beta VDJ and CDR3. TCRdb re-derived calls from the reads in MiXCR, one entry per CDR3 protein. The sample shows about 150,000 distinct CDR3 sequences, less than 60% of them seen only once. Previously, flow cytometry had revealed CD8+CD57+ cell expansion in the patients chosen for sequencing. The sequenced material came from sorted CD4+, CD8+, or CD8+CD57+ T cells (not recorded which) from PBMCs. These receptors all come from a human donor with aplastic anemia.

In this sample, this clonotype turned up many times. The chain links TRBV4-2 to TRBJ2-3; 10 positions match TRBD1. Germline V gene data show CDR1 as LGHNA and CDR2 as YNFKEQ. The trim removed 5 bases at V and 7 bases at J, leaving 12 bases unmatched. This CDR3 region has 16 residues. CDR3 in DNA: TGTGCCAGCAGCGTCCTGGACAGGGGGGTTACATATACGCAGTATTTT. Amino acids: CASSVLDRGVTYTQYF.

V usage is TRBV19 and J usage is TRBJ1-4; D gene ambiguous. The CDR3 runs 15 residues. CDR1 and CDR2 from the germline V gene are LNHDA and SQIVND (reference sequence). Trimming left V 5 bases short and J 7 bases short, with 17 bases between. CDR3 sequence (DNA): TGTGCCAGTAGTCTCACCGGTGGTTCTAGTGAAAAACTGTTTTTT. This sequence encodes CASSLTGGSSEKLFF.